One and the same sample provided the 13 T cell receptor beta chains below, sequenced in a study of cytotoxic CD8 clonotypes in ibrutinib-treated CLL. The data were produced by immunoSEQ multiplex PCR, yet TCRdb's version contains in-frame clones alone and is incomplete. The data show about 160,000 clones, under 90% seen once. The sequences come from PBMCs, collected after 24 months of ibrutinib treatment. These receptor sequences come from a human donor with chronic lymphocytic leukemia.

This chain uses TRBV7-2 with TRBJ2-1; D not resolved. This CDR3 has 16 amino acids. Germline V gene data show CDR1 as SGHTA and CDR2 as FQGNSA. The ends were cut back, 1 base at V and 0 bases at J, with 10 bases in the middle. The CDR3 region has the DNA TGTGCCAGCAGCTTAGGACCGGTAAGCTCCTACAATGAGCAGTTCTTC. The encoded protein is CASSLGPVSSYNEQFF.

This sequence joins TRBV7-2 and TRBJ2-3; D is undetermined. Trimming shortened V by 3 bases and J by 0 bases, and 7 bases separated the two germline ends. This CDR3 is built from 14 residues. Germline V gives CDR1 SGHTA, CDR2 FQGNSA. The CDR3, as DNA: TGTGCCAGCAGCTTTTTTTCAAGCACAGATACGCAGTATTTT. Translated: CASSFFSSTDTQYF.

The V gene is TRBV19, the J gene TRBJ1-3, with D possibly TRBD1 on 6 matching bases. Deletions cut 7 bases from V and 4 bases from J, with 17 bases between. Germline CDR1 is LNHDA and CDR2 is SQIVND (reference sequence). The CDR3 contains 15 residues. CDR3 amino acids: CASMGQFQGGNTIYF. CDR3 DNA: TGTGCCAGTATGGGCCAATTCCAGGGGGGAAACACCATATATTTT.

The chain links TRBV29-1 to TRBJ2-3, with D maybe TRBD2 (7 bases). Looked up from germline, CDR1 is SQVTM and CDR2 is ANQGSEA. The V end lost 4 bases, the J end lost 3 bases, and 14 bases lay between the germline ends. The CDR3 consists of 14 residues. In nucleotides, the CDR3 is TGCAGCGTTGGGGAGGGGGTTGGGACAGATACGCAGTATTTT. Its protein is CSVGEGVGTDTQYF.

The rearrangement links TRBV2 to TRBJ2-7; D remains unclear. The CDR3 extends over 14 amino acids. Germline V gene lookup returns CDR1 SNHLY and CDR2 FYNNEI. V lost 2 bases to trimming and J lost 1 base, with 9 bases between them. CDR3 sequence (DNA): TGTGCCAGCAGTGAACAGACCGGATCCTACGAGCAGTACTTC. Residues: CASSEQTGSYEQYF.

The chain has TRBV5-1 and TRBJ1-1; no clear D. Trimming removed 1 base from V and 4 bases from J, with 17 bases in between. Per germline, CDR1 SGHRS and CDR2 YFSETQ. The CDR3 runs 16 residues. The CDR3 here is CASSLRNERAFTEAFF. CDR3 nucleotide sequence: TGCGCCAGCAGCTTGCGCAATGAGAGGGCGTTCACTGAAGCTTTCTTT.

The chain has TRBV18 and TRBJ1-2, with D possibly TRBD1 on 5 matching bases. The CDR3 consists of 16 residues. Germline V gene data show CDR1 as KGHSH and CDR2 as LQKENI. V was trimmed by 2 bases and J by 6 bases, leaving 19 bases between them. CDR3 loop: CASSPTTTGTADGYTF. CDR3 nucleotide sequence: TGTGCCAGCTCACCAACGACAACCGGGACCGCTGATGGCTACACCTTC. The whole variable domain, remainder taken from reference TRBV18 and TRBJ1-2, is NAGVMQNPRHLVRRRGQEARLRCSPMKGHSHVYWYRQLPEEGLKFMVYLQKENIIDESGMPKERFSAEFPKEGPSILRIQQVVRGDSAAYFCASSPTTTGTADGYTFGSGTRLTVV.

This clone came up a few times. This chain joins TRBV18 and TRBJ1-1; no definite D call. Trimming cost V 2 bases and J 1 base, with 5 bases left between them. This CDR3 has 13 residues. CDR1 and CDR2 from the germline V gene are KGHSH and LQKENI. The CDR3 region has the DNA TGTGCCAGCTCACCAGTAGAGAACACTGAAGCTTTCTTT. Translating gives CASSPVENTEAFF. Looking up the rest from reference TRBV18 and TRBJ1-1 gives the full variable domain: NAGVMQNPRHLVRRRGQEARLRCSPMKGHSHVYWYRQLPEEGLKFMVYLQKENIIDESGMPKERFSAEFPKEGPSILRIQQVVRGDSAAYFCASSPVENTEAFFGQGTRLTVV.

The chain links TRBV6-1 to TRBJ1-4, with D possibly TRBD1 on 5 matching bases. This CDR3 spans 15 amino acids. V was clipped by 5 bases and J by 0 bases, with 10 bases between them. Germline V gene lookup returns CDR1 MNHNS and CDR2 SASEGT. The CDR3: CASSFGHATNEKLFF. Written as DNA, the CDR3 is TGTGCCAGCAGTTTCGGACACGCAACTAATGAAAAACTGTTTTTT.

This clone showed up just a few times. This rearrangement joins TRBV30 to TRBJ1-5, with D perhaps TRBD1 (5 bases). CDR1 is GTSNPN and CDR2 is SVGIG in the germline V gene (reference sequence). The CDR3 has 14 residues. V shed 0 bases and J shed 10 bases, with 16 bases lying between them. CDR3: CAWSVQAGNTPQHF. The CDR3 region has the DNA TGTGCCTGGAGTGTACAGGCAGGGAACACACCCCAGCATTTT.

This chain uses TRBV12-5 with TRBJ2-3; D gene uncertain. The ends were cut back, 5 bases at V and 0 bases at J, with 15 bases in the middle. Per the germline V gene, CDR1 is LGHNT and CDR2 is FRNRAP. CDR3 length equals 16 residues. For the CDR3, the DNA is TGTGCTAGTGGTCCGACCGACACTTCTAGCACAGATACGCAGTATTTT. This sequence encodes CASGPTDTSSTDTQYF.

The chain links TRBV5-4 to TRBJ1-1, with D unclear. V lost 10 bases to trimming and J lost 0 bases, with 16 bases between them. This CDR3 is built from 14 residues. From germline, CDR1 is SGHNT and CDR2 YYREEE (reference sequence). DNA of the CDR3: TGTGCCGTAAGGGAGGGCCCCTTGAACACTGAAGCTTTCTTT. Its protein is CAVREGPLNTEAFF.

The chain is built from TRBV10-3 and TRBJ2-7; 7 bases align to TRBD1. V was clipped by 0 bases and J by 2 bases; unmatched bases: 7. Germline CDR1 is ENHRY and CDR2 is SYGVKD. The CDR3 is 16 amino acids. CDR3: CAISESTQGVTYEQYF. The CDR3 nucleotides read TGTGCCATCAGTGAGTCGACTCAGGGGGTCACCTACGAGCAGTACTTC.